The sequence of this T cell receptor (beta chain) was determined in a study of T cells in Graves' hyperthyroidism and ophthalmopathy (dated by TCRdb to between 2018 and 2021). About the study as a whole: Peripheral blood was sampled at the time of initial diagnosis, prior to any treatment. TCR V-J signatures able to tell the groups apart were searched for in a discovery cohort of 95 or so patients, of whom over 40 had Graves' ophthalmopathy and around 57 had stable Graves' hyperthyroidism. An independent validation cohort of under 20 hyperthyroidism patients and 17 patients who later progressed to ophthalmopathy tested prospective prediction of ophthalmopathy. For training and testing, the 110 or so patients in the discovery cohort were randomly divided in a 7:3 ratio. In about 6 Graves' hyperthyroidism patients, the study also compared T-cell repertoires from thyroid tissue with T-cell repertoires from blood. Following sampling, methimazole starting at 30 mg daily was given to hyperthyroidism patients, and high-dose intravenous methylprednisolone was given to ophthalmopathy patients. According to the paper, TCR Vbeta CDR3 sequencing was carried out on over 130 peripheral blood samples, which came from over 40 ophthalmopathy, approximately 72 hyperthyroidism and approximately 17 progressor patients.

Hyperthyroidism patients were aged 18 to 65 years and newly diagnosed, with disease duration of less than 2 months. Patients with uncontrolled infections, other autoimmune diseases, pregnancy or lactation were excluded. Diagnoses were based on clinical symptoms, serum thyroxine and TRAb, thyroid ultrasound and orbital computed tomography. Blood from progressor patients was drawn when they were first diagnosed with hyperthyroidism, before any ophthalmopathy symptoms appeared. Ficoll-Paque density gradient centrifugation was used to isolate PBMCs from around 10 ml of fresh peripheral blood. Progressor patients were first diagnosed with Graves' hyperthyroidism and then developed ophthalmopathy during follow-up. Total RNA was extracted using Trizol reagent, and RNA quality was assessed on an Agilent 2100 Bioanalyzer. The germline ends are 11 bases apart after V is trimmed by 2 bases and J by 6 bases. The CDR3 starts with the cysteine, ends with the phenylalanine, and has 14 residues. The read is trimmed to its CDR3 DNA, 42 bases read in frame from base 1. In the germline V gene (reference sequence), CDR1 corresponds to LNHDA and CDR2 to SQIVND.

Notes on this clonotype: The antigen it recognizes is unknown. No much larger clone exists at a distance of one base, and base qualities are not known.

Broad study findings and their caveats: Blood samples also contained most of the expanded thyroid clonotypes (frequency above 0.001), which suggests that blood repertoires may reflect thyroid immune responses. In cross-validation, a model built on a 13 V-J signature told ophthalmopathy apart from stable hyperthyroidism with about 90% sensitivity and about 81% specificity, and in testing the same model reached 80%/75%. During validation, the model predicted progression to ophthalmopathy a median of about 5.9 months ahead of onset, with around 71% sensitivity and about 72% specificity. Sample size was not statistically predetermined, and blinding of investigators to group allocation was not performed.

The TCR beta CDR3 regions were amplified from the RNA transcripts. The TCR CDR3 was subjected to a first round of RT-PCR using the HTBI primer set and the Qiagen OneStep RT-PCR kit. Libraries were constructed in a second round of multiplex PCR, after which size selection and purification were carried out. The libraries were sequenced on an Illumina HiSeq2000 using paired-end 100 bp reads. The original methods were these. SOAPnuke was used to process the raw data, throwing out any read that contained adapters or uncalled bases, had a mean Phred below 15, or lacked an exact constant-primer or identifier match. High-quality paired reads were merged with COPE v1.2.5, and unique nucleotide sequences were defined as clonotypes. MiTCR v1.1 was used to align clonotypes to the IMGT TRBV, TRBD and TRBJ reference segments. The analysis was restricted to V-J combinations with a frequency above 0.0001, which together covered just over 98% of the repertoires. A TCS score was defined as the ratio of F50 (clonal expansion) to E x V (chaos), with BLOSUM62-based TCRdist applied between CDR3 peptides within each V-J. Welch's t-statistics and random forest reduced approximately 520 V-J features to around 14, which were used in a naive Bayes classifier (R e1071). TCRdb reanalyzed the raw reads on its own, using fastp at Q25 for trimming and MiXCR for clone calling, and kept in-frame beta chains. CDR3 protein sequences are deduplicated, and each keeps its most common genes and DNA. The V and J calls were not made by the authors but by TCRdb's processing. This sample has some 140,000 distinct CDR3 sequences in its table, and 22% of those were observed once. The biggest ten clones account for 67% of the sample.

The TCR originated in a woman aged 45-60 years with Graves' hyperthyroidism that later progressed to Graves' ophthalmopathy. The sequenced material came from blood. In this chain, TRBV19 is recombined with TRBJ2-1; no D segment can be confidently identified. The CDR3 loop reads CASSIWWGGNEQFF. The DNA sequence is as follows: TGTGCCAGTAGTATATGGTGGGGTGGCAATGAGCAGTTCTTC.